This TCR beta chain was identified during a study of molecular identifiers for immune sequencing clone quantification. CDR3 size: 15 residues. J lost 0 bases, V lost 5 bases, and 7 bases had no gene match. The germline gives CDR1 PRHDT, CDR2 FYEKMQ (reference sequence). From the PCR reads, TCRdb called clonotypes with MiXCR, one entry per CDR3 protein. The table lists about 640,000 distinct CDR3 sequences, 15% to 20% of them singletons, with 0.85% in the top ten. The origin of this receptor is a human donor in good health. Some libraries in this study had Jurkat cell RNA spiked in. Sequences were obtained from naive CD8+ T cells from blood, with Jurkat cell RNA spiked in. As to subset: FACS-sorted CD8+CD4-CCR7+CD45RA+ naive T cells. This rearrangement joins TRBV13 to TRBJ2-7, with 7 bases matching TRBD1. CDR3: CASSTQGVSSYEQYF. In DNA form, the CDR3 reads TGTGCCAGCAGCACGCAGGGGGTAAGCTCCTACGAGCAGTACTTC.